These 5 T cell receptor beta chains were all obtained from the same sample, sequenced in a study of control samples from healthy donors and cancer patients. The method was immunoSEQ multiplex PCR; TCRdb's version includes in-frame clones alone and lacks a portion of them. The sample lists around 120,000 clones; 88% were seen once. The sample comprised blood. The receptor source for this set is a woman in her 70s in good health.

The rearrangement uses TRBV11-2 and TRBJ2-7, with D perhaps matching TRBD1 (6 bases). Germline V gene lookup returns CDR1 SGHAT and CDR2 FQNNGV. This CDR3 is built from 17 residues. V was pared by 0 bases and J by 0 bases, with 15 bases between. The DNA for the CDR3 is TGTGCCAGCAGCTTAGATCTCGGACAGACTATCTCCTACGAGCAGTACTTC. Amino acids: CASSLDLGQTISYEQYF.

V usage is TRBV7-3 and J usage is TRBJ2-3; D is undetermined. The CDR3 consists of 16 residues. V was pared by 2 bases and J by 6 bases, with 18 bases between. Germline V lookup: CDR1 SGHTA, CDR2 FQGTGA. CDR3 in DNA: TGTGCCAGCAGCTTACGGCCGACGGGTGGTGTGGATACGCAGTATTTT. Protein: CASSLRPTGGVDTQYF.

This sequence joins TRBV9 and TRBJ2-3; TRBD2 is a possible D gene (6 bases). Trimming took 4 bases from V and 6 from J, leaving 15 bases between them. The CDR3 length is 14 residues. The germline CDR1 and CDR2 sequences are SGDLS and YYNGEE. CDR3 in amino acids: CASSFGTLGDTQYF. In DNA, the CDR3 is TGTGCCAGCAGCTTTGGGACTTTAGGGGATACGCAGTATTTT.

The rearrangement joins TRBV7-8 to TRBJ1-2; D remains ambiguous. The CDR3 covers 13 residues. Germline CDR1 is SGHVS and CDR2 is FQNEAQ. V was clipped by 4 bases and J by 3 bases, with 9 bases between them. The CDR3 sequence: CASSSGLYYGYTF. CDR3 DNA sequence: TGTGCCAGCAGCTCCGGACTCTACTATGGCTACACCTTC.

This chain uses TRBV9 with TRBJ2-7; 7 nucleotides match TRBD2. The junction had 6 bases not matched to a gene; V was cut back by 0 bases and J by 3 bases. The germline V gene has CDR1 SGDLS and CDR2 YYNGEE. The CDR3 consists of 15 residues. DNA for the CDR3: TGTGCCAGCAGCGTAGGGCCAGCGGGGAACTACGAGCAGTACTTC. It yields the protein CASSVGPAGNYEQYF.